The 10 T cell receptor beta chains below all came from one sample that was sequenced in a study of T cell responses to AZD1222 COVID-19 vaccine. TCRdb keeps only in-frame clones here, not all; method: immunoSEQ multiplex PCR. The sample has around 130,000 clones, 92% seen once; the top ten hold around 1.1%. Material: peripheral blood, obtained 28 days after the second AZD1222 dose. These receptors were collected from an adult who received the AZD1222 COVID-19 vaccine.

The CDR3 sequence is CASSQVPTPTYEQYF. The CDR3 nucleotides are TGCGCCAGCAGCCAAGTTCCTACTCCCACCTACGAGCAGTACTTC. The chain has TRBV4-3 and TRBJ2-7; unclear D gene. Germline-derived CDR1 and CDR2 are LGHNA and YSLEER. The ends were cut back, 1 base at V and 2 bases at J, with 12 bases in the middle. The CDR3 is 15 amino acids.

V and J are TRBV29-1 and TRBJ1-1, with a possible D match to TRBD1 (5 bases). V lost 4 bases, J lost 3 bases, and 6 bases lay in between. The CDR3 has 11 amino acids. Germline V CDR1 and CDR2: SQVTM, ANQGSEA. As DNA, the CDR3 is TGCAGCGTTGGGGGCCACACTGAAGCTTTCTTT. Translated, it gives CSVGGHTEAFF.

The table lists this clone with a few counts. The V and J genes are TRBV4-1 and TRBJ2-7; D unresolved. This CDR3 is built from 14 residues. Looked up from germline, CDR1 is MGHRA and CDR2 is YSYEKL. Trimming took off 4 bases at V and 2 bases at J, with 12 bases between the two ends. The CDR3 region is CASSLMTGPYEQYF. CDR3 in DNA: TGCGCCAGCAGCCTGATGACCGGACCCTACGAGCAGTACTTC.

The chain joins TRBV19 to TRBJ1-4; no clear D gene. The V and J ends lost 5 bases and 5 bases respectively, with 12 bases between them. Germline assignment: CDR1 LNHDA and CDR2 SQIVND (reference sequence). The CDR3 sequence is 14 residues long. DNA for the CDR3: TGTGCCAGTAGTCCCCGGCGAGGGAATGAAAAACTGTTTTTT. Protein: CASSPRRGNEKLFF.

Concerning this clone itself: The sample has other DNA sequences that encode this CDR3 too. The chain employs TRBV9 and TRBJ1-3; the D is unclear. Germline CDR1 reads SGDLS; CDR2 reads YYNGEE. The ends were cut back, 0 bases at V and 4 bases at J, with 5 bases in the middle. The CDR3 extends over 13 amino acids. CDR3 bases: TGTGCCAGCAGCGTAGACGGGGGAAACACCATATATTTT. This sequence encodes CASSVDGGNTIYF.

This rearrangement joins TRBV5-8 to TRBJ1-3; TRBD1 agrees at 8 bases. Germline assignment: CDR1 SGHTS and CDR2 YDEGEE. V dropped 9 bases and J dropped 1; count of bases not matched to a gene: 6. The CDR3 extends over 14 amino acids. The CDR3 is CAIRQGRSGNTIYF. The CDR3 coding sequence is TGTGCCATCCGACAGGGGAGGTCTGGAAACACCATATATTTT.

J is TRBJ2-3 and V is TRBV27; D is unclear. CDR1 and CDR2 (germline): MNHEY, SMNVEV (reference sequence). Trimming left V 5 bases short and J 4 bases short, with 10 bases between. The CDR3 consists of 13 residues. The CDR3, as DNA: TGTGCCAGCAGTCAGGACGGTGCAGATACGCAGTATTTT. Amino acid sequence: CASSQDGADTQYF.

The chain combines TRBV4-2 with TRBJ2-2, with unresolved D. Germline-derived CDR1 and CDR2 are LGHNA and YNFKEQ. CDR3 size: 14 residues. V shed 1 base and J shed 0 bases, with 3 bases lying between them. The chain's CDR3 is CASSQGTNTGELFF. The CDR3 DNA follows: TGTGCCAGCAGCCAAGGTACGAACACCGGGGAGCTGTTTTTT.

The chain links TRBV29-1 to TRBJ2-3; D is unclear. In germline, CDR1 is SQVTM, CDR2 ANQGSEA. V gave up 4 bases and J gave up 0 bases, with 5 bases separating them. The CDR3 is 12 amino acids. The CDR3 DNA reads as TGCAGCGTTGTGGGGAGCACAGATACGCAGTATTTT. Translating gives CSVVGSTDTQYF.

The chain joins TRBV5-1 to TRBJ1-1; D remains ambiguous. In germline, CDR1 is SGHRS, CDR2 YFSETQ. Between the trimmed V and J ends, which lost 4 bases and 1 base, there was a span of 8 bases. This CDR3 comprises 13 residues. CDR3 loop: CASSPDGNTEAFF. The CDR3, as DNA: TGCGCCAGCAGCCCCGACGGGAACACTGAAGCTTTCTTT.